This T cell receptor beta chain is drawn from a study of blood T cell repertoires in COVID-19. Looking at the study overall: Researchers got acute and convalescent COVID-19 samples from the United States, Italy and Spain.

Trimming cost V 11 bases and J 7 bases; bases outside gene matches: 6. Germline V lookup: CDR1 MNHEY, CDR2 SMNVEV (reference sequence). This CDR3 is 14 amino acids long. This clone showed up many times. Under the authors' procedure: Amplification with reference gene primers provided the estimates of nucleated cell counts. Using immunoSEQ multiplex PCR, the repertoire was profiled, and TCRdb retains in-frame clones only, with some absent. That table gives V, J and clone size, and the DNA gave D and trimming. The table lists 200,000 to 250,000 clones, around 82% of them singletons, with approximately 2.9% in the top ten.

The sample consisted of peripheral blood. The chain links TRBV27 to TRBJ2-1; 15 bases fit TRBD2. This clonotype originated in a woman aged 30 to 39 who had recovered from COVID-19. For the CDR3, the DNA is TGTGCCTCCCGGGGGACTAGCGGGAGGAATGAGCAGTTCTTC. This gives the protein CASRGTSGRNEQFF.